The 20 T cell receptor beta chains below come from one sample, sequenced in a study of shared clonotypes between healthy human individuals. Terminally differentiated effector memory CD45RA+ cells were left out of the naive CD8 fraction, which was CD45RO-negative and positively selected for CCR7. TCRdb's copy holds only in-frame clones and misses some; the assay was immunoSEQ multiplex PCR. Among about 2.1 million clones listed, approximately 94% were seen once. The material sequenced was naive CD8+ T cells from PBMCs. The source of these receptors is a man aged 18 to 30 in good health. Some clones in this sample may be carry-over from other donors' samples.

A single count supports this clone. V usage is TRBV4-3 and J usage is TRBJ2-7, with 8 positions matching TRBD2. Germline V CDR1 and CDR2: LGHNA, YSLEER. V lost 1 base, J lost 2 bases, and 4 bases stayed unmatched. The CDR3 is 15 amino acids. The CDR3, as DNA: TGCGCCAGCAGCCAAGCACAGCGGGGGACCTACGAGCAGTACTTC. Its translation: CASSQAQRGTYEQYF.

This clone was picked up one time. The rearrangement uses TRBV2 and TRBJ2-2; D is uncertain. CDR1 and CDR2 (germline): SNHLY, FYNNEI. The CDR3 has 16 amino acids. Trimming removed 5 bases from V and 0 bases from J, with 13 bases in between. The CDR3 here is CASSRSRTTNTGELFF. CDR3 nucleotides: TGTGCCAGCAGTCGATCCCGGACCACGAACACCGGGGAGCTGTTTTTT.

This chain uses TRBV6-5 with TRBJ1-1, with 7 bases identical to TRBD1. The ends lost 1 base at V and 6 bases at J; junction bases unmatched: 11. The CDR3 is 16 amino acids. Germline assignment: CDR1 MNHEY and CDR2 SVGAGI. The CDR3 DNA reads as TGTGCCAGCAGTTACTATCGAGACAGGGTTAGGGCTGAAGCTTTCTTT. Protein product: CASSYYRDRVRAEAFF.

This clone turned up a few times. The chain recombines TRBV19 with TRBJ1-4; D possibly corresponds to TRBD1 (5 bases). Germline CDR1 is LNHDA and CDR2 is SQIVND (reference sequence). The CDR3 totals 13 residues. Deletions cut 6 bases from V and 2 bases from J, with 7 bases between. In DNA form, the CDR3 reads TGTGCCAGTAGAGGGGAGACTAATGAAAAACTGTTTTTT. This gives the protein CASRGETNEKLFF.

This clone turned up a few times. The chain employs TRBV9 and TRBJ1-1; no firm D call. The CDR3 spans 15 residues. V was clipped by 2 bases and J by 3 bases, with 14 bases between them. CDR1 SGDLS and CDR2 YYNGEE come from the germline V gene. The CDR3 here is CASSVSSGEDTEAFF. CDR3 in DNA: TGTGCCAGCAGCGTGTCCTCCGGGGAGGACACTGAAGCTTTCTTT.

V and J are TRBV27 and TRBJ2-7; D remains unclear. The CDR3 runs 14 residues. Trimming removed 7 bases at V and 0 bases at J, with 13 bases between. Germline-derived CDR1 and CDR2 are MNHEY and SMNVEV (reference sequence). CDR3 coding DNA: TGTGCCAGCACCTTGCGCGGCAGCTCCTACGAGCAGTACTTC. Its protein is CASTLRGSSYEQYF.

The J gene is TRBJ1-5, the V gene TRBV7-8; tentatively, D is TRBD1 (5 bases). The germline V gene has CDR1 SGHVS and CDR2 FQNEAQ. Trimming pared 5 bases from V and 1 base from J, leaving 12 bases between. The CDR3 has 15 residues. The CDR3 sequence: CASSPQGGSNQPQHF. For the CDR3, the DNA is TGTGCCAGCAGCCCCCAGGGCGGGAGCAATCAGCCCCAGCATTTT. The whole variable domain, remainder taken from reference TRBV7-8 and TRBJ1-5, is GAGVSQSPRYKVAKRGQDVALRCDPISGHVSLFWYQQALGQGPEFLTYFQNEAQLDKSGLPSDRFFAERPEGSVSTLKIQRTQQEDSAVYLCASSPQGGSNQPQHFGDGTRLSIL.

Note on this clone: Other DNA sequences in this sample translate to the same CDR3. The chain carries TRBV27 and TRBJ1-2; D call uncertain. With 4 bases removed from V and 0 bases from J, the gap between germline ends came to 6 bases. CDR1 and CDR2 from the germline V gene are MNHEY and SMNVEV (reference sequence). The CDR3 extends over 13 amino acids. Written as DNA, the CDR3 is TGTGCCAGCAGTTCCACAGCTAACTATGGCTACACCTTC. Amino acids: CASSSTANYGYTF.

Note on this clone: Other DNA sequences in the sample encode the same CDR3. V gene TRBV27 combines with J gene TRBJ2-7, with D hard to call. The V and J ends lost 0 bases and 5 bases respectively, with 8 bases between them. The CDR3 runs to 13 residues. Germline V CDR1 and CDR2: MNHEY, SMNVEV (reference sequence). The CDR3 DNA sequence: TGTGCCAGCAGTTTATCAGGGTTTAACGAGCAGTACTTC. Translated: CASSLSGFNEQYF.

The rearrangement links TRBV7-3 to TRBJ2-1; 8 nucleotides line up with TRBD1. Per germline, CDR1 SGHTA and CDR2 FQGTGA. V lost 2 bases and J lost 7; bases outside the gene matches: 10. The length of the CDR3 is 16 residues. The CDR3 loop is CASSLLQTGAMNEQFF. The CDR3 DNA follows: TGTGCCAGCAGCTTACTCCAGACAGGGGCCATGAATGAGCAGTTCTTC.

J is TRBJ1-2 and V is TRBV6-1; D remains ambiguous. Germline CDR1 reads MNHNS; CDR2 reads SASEGT. V was cut by 4 bases and J by 0 bases, with 18 bases left in between. The CDR3 runs to 17 residues. The CDR3 region has the DNA TGTGCCAGCAGTGTAGCCATAAGAGAGAGACCTAACTATGGCTACACCTTC. Its protein is CASSVAIRERPNYGYTF.

The genes are TRBV19 and TRBJ2-3; maybe TRBD2 (6 bases). This CDR3 region has 15 residues. V gave up 6 bases and J gave up 6 bases, with 19 bases separating them. CDR1 is LNHDA, CDR2 SQIVND, per germline (reference sequence). DNA of the CDR3: TGTGCCAGTAGCCCCCCGGGGGTGGGCGTGGATACGCAGTATTTT. The encoded protein is CASSPPGVGVDTQYF.

This clone has a single count. V and J are TRBV18 and TRBJ2-5; D tentatively fits TRBD1 or TRBD2 (5 bases each). This CDR3 contains 13 residues. The V and J ends lost 4 bases and 4 bases respectively, with 10 bases between them. Germline-derived CDR1 and CDR2 are KGHSH and LQKENI. The CDR3 coding sequence is TGTGCCAGCTCACAGGGGAGATCAGAGACCCAGTACTTC. Translated: CASSQGRSETQYF.

This clone has just a few counts. Different DNA sequences within this sample yield the same CDR3. The chain links TRBV19 to TRBJ1-1; possibly TRBD1 for D (6 bases). This CDR3 is 14 amino acids long. V was trimmed by 3 bases and J by 0 bases, leaving 8 bases between them. Looked up from germline, CDR1 is LNHDA and CDR2 is SQIVND (reference sequence). CDR3 protein: CASSIRTVNTEAFF. CDR3 sequence (DNA): TGTGCCAGTAGTATTCGGACAGTGAACACTGAAGCTTTCTTT.

This clone was counted once. The chain links TRBV4-1 to TRBJ1-2; D is undetermined. The V gene lost 3 bases and the J gene lost 8 bases, with 19 bases spanning the gap. The germline V gene encodes CDR1 MGHRA and CDR2 YSYEKL. The CDR3 length is 15 residues. The chain's CDR3 is CASSHSRELFGGYTF. The CDR3 DNA sequence: TGCGCCAGCAGCCACTCCCGGGAGCTTTTCGGGGGCTACACCTTC.

The gene calls are TRBV19 and TRBJ2-1, with 7 bases matching TRBD2. The CDR3 sequence is 14 residues long. Per the germline V gene, CDR1 is LNHDA and CDR2 is SQIVND (reference sequence). V lost 3 bases, J lost 5 bases, and 4 bases stayed unmatched. The CDR3 sequence: CASSIRLADNEQFF. CDR3 coding DNA: TGTGCCAGTAGTATCCGGCTAGCGGACAATGAGCAGTTCTTC.

This chain connects TRBV7-9 to TRBJ2-5, with TRBD1 matching over 8 bases. The CDR3 runs 16 residues. The germline V gene has CDR1 SEHNR and CDR2 FQNEAQ (reference sequence). The trim removed 1 base at V and 3 bases at J, leaving 7 bases unmatched. The chain's CDR3 is CASSLVQGQEEETQYF. CDR3 sequence (DNA): TGTGCCAGCAGCTTAGTACAGGGACAGGAGGAAGAGACCCAGTACTTC.

Points on this clone: This sample includes further DNA sequences coding for the same CDR3. This chain joins TRBV27 and TRBJ2-5, with D perhaps being TRBD1 or TRBD2 (5 bases each). The CDR3 extends over 13 amino acids. Trimming removed 1 base from V and 4 bases from J, with 7 bases in between. Per the germline V gene, CDR1 is MNHEY and CDR2 is SMNVEV (reference sequence). The CDR3 spells CASSLLGRETQYF. CDR3 sequence (DNA): TGTGCCAGCAGTTTATTGGGACGAGAGACCCAGTACTTC.

The rearrangement uses TRBV11-2 and TRBJ2-3, with D unclear. Germline V gene lookup returns CDR1 SGHAT and CDR2 FQNNGV. This CDR3 spans 17 amino acids. V lost 5 bases to trimming and J lost 0 bases, with 18 bases between them. CDR3 region: CASSTGPVPESTDTQYF. DNA of the CDR3: TGTGCCAGCAGCACCGGGCCGGTCCCCGAAAGCACAGATACGCAGTATTTT.

This clone occurred a few times. Other DNA variants within this sample encode the same CDR3. The V call is TRBV7-9, the J call TRBJ2-2, with D uncertain. The ends were cut back, 5 bases at V and 4 bases at J, with 2 bases in the middle. Germline V CDR1 and CDR2: SEHNR, FQNEAQ (reference sequence). The CDR3 is 11 amino acids. The CDR3 sequence is CASSPTGELFF. The CDR3 DNA follows: TGTGCCAGCAGCCCCACCGGGGAGCTGTTTTTT.